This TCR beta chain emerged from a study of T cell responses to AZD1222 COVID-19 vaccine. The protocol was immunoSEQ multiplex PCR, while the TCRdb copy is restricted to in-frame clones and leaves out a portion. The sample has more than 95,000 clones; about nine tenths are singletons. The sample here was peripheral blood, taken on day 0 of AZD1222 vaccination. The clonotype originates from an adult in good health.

Here the CDR3 reads CASSVGSTDTQYF. Here the CDR3 DNA reads TGTGCCAGCAGCGTGGGGTCCACAGATACGCAGTATTTT. The chain joins TRBV7-9 to TRBJ2-3; D is uncertain. Germline CDR1 and CDR2: SEHNR and FQNEAQ (reference sequence). The CDR3 has 13 amino acids. V was pared by 5 bases and J by 2 bases, with 8 bases between.